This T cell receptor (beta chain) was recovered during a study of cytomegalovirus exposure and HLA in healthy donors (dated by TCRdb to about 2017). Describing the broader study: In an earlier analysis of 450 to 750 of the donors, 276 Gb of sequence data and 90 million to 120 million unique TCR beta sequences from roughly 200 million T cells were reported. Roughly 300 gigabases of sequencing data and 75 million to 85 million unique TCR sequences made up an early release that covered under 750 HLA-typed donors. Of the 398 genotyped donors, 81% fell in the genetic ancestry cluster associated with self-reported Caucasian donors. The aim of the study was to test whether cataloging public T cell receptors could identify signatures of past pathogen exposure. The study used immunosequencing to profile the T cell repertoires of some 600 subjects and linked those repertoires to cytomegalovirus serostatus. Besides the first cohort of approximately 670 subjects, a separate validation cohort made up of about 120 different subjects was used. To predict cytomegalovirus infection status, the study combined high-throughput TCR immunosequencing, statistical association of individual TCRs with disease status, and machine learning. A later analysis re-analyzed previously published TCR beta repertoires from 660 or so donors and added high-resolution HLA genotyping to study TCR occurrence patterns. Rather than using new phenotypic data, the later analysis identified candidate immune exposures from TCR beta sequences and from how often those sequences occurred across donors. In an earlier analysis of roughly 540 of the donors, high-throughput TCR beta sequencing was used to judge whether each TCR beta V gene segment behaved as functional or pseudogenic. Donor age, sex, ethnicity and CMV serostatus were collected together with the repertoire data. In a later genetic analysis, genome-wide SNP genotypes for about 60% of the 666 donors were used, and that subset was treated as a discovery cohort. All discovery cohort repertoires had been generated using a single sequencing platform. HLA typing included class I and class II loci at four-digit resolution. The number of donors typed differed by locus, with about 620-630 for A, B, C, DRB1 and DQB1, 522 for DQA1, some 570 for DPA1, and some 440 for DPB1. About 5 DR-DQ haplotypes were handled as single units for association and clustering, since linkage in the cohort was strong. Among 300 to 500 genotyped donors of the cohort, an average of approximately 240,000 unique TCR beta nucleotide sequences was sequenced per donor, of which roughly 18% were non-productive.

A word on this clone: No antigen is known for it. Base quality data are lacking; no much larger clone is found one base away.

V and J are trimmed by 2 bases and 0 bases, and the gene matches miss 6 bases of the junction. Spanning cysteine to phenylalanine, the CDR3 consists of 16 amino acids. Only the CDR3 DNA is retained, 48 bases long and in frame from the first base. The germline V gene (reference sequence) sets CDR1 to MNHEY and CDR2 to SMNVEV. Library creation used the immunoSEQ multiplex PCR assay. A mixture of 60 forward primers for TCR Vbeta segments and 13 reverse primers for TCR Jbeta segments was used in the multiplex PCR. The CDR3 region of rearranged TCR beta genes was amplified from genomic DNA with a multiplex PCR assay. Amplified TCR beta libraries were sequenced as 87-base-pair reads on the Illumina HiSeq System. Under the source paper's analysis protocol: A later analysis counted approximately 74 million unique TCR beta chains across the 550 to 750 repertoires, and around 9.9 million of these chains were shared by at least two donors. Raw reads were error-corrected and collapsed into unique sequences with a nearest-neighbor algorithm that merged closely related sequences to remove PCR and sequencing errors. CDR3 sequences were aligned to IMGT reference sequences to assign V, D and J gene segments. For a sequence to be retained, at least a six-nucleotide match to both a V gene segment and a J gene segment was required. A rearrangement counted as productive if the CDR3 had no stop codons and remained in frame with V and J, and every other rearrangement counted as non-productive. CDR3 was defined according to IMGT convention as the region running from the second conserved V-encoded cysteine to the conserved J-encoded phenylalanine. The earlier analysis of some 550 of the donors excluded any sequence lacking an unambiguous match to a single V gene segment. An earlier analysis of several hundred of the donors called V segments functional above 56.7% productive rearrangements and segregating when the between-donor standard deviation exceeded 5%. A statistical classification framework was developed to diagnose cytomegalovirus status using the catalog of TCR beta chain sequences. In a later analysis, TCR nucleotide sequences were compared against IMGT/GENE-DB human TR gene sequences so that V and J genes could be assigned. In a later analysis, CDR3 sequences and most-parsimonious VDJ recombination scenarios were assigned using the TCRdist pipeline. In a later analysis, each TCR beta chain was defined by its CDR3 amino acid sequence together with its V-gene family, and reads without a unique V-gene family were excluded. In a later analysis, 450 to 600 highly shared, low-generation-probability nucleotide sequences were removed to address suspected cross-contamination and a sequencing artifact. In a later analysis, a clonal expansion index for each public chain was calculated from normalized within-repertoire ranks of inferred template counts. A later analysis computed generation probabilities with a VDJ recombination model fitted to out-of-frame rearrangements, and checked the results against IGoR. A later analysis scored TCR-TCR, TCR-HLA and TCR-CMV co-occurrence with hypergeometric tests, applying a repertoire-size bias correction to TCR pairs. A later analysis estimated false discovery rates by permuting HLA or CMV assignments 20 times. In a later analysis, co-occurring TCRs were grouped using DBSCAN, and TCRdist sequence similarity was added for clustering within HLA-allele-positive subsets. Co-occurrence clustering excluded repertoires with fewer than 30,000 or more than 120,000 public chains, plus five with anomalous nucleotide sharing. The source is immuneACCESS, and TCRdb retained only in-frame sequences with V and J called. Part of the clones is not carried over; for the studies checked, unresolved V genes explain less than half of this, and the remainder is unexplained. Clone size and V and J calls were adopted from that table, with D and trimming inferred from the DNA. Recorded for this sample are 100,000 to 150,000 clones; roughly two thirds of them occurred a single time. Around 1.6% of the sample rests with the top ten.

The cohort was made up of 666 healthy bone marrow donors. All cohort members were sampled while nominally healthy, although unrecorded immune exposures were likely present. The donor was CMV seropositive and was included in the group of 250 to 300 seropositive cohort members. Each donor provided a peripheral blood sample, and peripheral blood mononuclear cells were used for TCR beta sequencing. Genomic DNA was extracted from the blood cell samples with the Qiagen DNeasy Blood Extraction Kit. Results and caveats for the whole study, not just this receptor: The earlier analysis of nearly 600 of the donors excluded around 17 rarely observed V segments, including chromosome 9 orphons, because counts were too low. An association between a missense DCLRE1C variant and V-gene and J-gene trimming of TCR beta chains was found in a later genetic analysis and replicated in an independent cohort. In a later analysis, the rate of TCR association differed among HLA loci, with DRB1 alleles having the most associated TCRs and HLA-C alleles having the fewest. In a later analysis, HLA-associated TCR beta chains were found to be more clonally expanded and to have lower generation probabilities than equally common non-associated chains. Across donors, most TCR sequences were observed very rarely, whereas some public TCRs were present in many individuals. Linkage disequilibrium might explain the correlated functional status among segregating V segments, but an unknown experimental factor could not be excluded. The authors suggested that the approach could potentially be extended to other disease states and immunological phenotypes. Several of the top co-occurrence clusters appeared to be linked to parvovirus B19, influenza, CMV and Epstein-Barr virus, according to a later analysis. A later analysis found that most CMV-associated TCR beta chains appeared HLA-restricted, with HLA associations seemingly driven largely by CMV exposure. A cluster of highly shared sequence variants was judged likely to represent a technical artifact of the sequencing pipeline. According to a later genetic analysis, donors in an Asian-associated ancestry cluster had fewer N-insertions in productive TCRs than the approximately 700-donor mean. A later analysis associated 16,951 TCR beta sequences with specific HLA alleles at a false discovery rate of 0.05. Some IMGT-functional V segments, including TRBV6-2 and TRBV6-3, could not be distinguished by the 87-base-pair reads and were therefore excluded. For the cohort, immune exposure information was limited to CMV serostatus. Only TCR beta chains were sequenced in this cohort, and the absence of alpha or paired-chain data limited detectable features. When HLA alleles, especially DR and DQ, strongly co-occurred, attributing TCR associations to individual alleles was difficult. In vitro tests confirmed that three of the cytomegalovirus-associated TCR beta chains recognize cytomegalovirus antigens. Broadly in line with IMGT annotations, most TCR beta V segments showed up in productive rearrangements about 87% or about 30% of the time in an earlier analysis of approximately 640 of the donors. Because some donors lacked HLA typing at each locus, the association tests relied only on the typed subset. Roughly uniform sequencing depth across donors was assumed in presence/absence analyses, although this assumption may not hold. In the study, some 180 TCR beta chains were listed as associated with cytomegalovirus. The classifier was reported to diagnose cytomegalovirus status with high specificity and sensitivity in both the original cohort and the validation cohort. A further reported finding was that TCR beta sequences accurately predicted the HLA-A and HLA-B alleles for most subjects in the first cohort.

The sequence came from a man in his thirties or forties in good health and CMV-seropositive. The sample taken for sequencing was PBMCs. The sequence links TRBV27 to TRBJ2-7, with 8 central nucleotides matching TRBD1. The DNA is TGTGCCAGCAGTTTAAAATTGACAGGGGCCTCCTACGAGCAGTACTTC. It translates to CASSLKLTGASYEQYF.